The next 13 T cell receptor beta chains were all read from a single sample in a study of neurological immune-mediated disorders. One entry per CDR3 protein results from TCRdb running MiXCR on the 5' RACE reads. The sample holds 25,000 to 30,000 distinct CDR3 sequences, 6.6% seen once. Sequenced material: PBMCs. The receptor set was obtained from a woman in her fifties or sixties in good health.

This clonotype has ten or more counts. The chain is built from TRBV6-1 and TRBJ2-1, with D hard to call. The CDR3 runs to 13 residues. Germline lookup yields CDR1 MNHNS and CDR2 SASEGT. Between the trimmed V and J ends, which lost 0 bases and 7 bases, there was a span of 7 bases. CDR3 in DNA: TGTGCCAGCAGTGAAGCGCCAGGTAATGAGCAGTTCTTC. It codes for CASSEAPGNEQFF.

Ten or more counts support this clonotype. The chain uses TRBV19 and TRBJ2-1; D possibly matches TRBD1 or TRBD2 (5 bases each). CDR3 length equals 16 residues. CDR1 LNHDA and CDR2 SQIVND come from the germline V gene (reference sequence). V was cut by 1 base and J by 5 bases, with 15 bases left in between. This CDR3 reads CASSIGWGREDNEQFF. The DNA for the CDR3 is TGTGCCAGTAGTATAGGATGGGGCCGGGAAGACAATGAGCAGTTCTTC.

At least ten counts were recorded for this clonotype. The rearrangement joins TRBV20-1 to TRBJ2-7; 15 bases match TRBD2. The germline V gene encodes CDR1 DFQATT and CDR2 SNEGSKA (reference sequence). The CDR3 sequence is 16 residues long. V gave up 0 bases and J gave up 4 bases; unmatched junction bases: 4. CDR3 sequence (DNA): TGCAGTGCTAGAGACCTCGGGACTAGCGGGGGGTACGAGCAGTACTTC. It codes for CSARDLGTSGGYEQYF.

This clonotype has a count of ten or more. V gene TRBV28 combines with J gene TRBJ1-3, with D perhaps matching TRBD1 (5 bases). Germline CDR1 and CDR2: MDHEN and SYDVKM. Trimming pared 5 bases from V and 5 bases from J, leaving 16 bases between. The CDR3 runs to 15 residues. The CDR3: CASSPGTGLRNTIYF. The DNA of the CDR3 is TGTGCCAGCAGTCCCGGGACTGGCCTTAGAAACACCATATATTTT.

This clonotype was seen repeatedly, ten times or more. The genes are TRBV7-8 and TRBJ1-6; unclear D gene. Germline-derived CDR1 and CDR2 are SGHVS and FQNEAQ. The CDR3 has 13 residues. V was cut by 5 bases and J by 10 bases, with 12 bases left in between. CDR3 nucleotide sequence: TGTGCCAGCAGCCTCCCCGGGGAATCACCCCTCCACTTT. Protein: CASSLPGESPLHF.

This clonotype occurred many times. The CDR3, as DNA: TGTGCCGGGGGGGGGCGGACGGGAAACACTGAAGCTTTCTTT. Translating gives CAGGGRTGNTEAFF. The V gene is TRBV7-2, the J gene TRBJ1-1; weak D call: TRBD1 (6 bases). Looked up from germline, CDR1 is SGHTA and CDR2 is FQGNSA. This CDR3 contains 14 residues. V was pared by 11 bases and J by 2 bases, with 18 bases between.

This clonotype appeared many times. The V call is TRBV28, the J call TRBJ1-2; D unclear. The germline V gene encodes CDR1 MDHEN and CDR2 SYDVKM. Trimming removed 5 bases at V and 7 bases at J, with 8 bases between. This CDR3 region has 11 residues. In DNA, the CDR3 is TGTGCCAGCAGTGACAAGACTGGCTACACCTTC. Amino acid sequence: CASSDKTGYTF.

The table lists this clonotype with a few counts. The J gene is TRBJ2-7, the V gene TRBV7-9, with 9 bases aligning to TRBD2. The junction had 22 bases not matched to a gene; V was cut back by 8 bases and J by 2 bases. Germline CDR1 and CDR2: SEHNR and FQNEAQ (reference sequence). This CDR3 has 19 residues. In nucleotides, the CDR3 is TGTGCCAGCGGGGCGGATGACAAGACTAGCGGAGGGCTAGCCTACGAGCAGTACTTC. Translating gives CASGADDKTSGGLAYEQYF.

At least ten counts were recorded for this clonotype. This chain links TRBV15 with TRBJ1-6; no clear D gene. Germline CDR1 is LNHNV and CDR2 is YYDKDF (reference sequence). V was trimmed by 2 bases and J by 10 bases, leaving 15 bases between them. The CDR3 has 15 residues. The CDR3 loop is CATSRRPGPDSPLHF. CDR3 in DNA: TGTGCCACCAGCAGACGGCCCGGACCGGACTCACCCCTCCACTTT.

This clonotype was counted between two and nine times. J is TRBJ2-3 and V is TRBV28; D perhaps matches TRBD1 (5 bases). V gave up 3 bases and J gave up 3 bases, with 10 bases separating them. The CDR3 runs to 14 residues. Germline V gene data show CDR1 as MDHEN and CDR2 as SYDVKM. CDR3 in DNA: TGTGCCAGCAGTTTGGGCAGGGCGACAGATACGCAGTATTTT. Its protein product is CASSLGRATDTQYF.

This clonotype has at least ten counts. The chain is built from TRBV7-2 and TRBJ1-1; TRBD1 is a possible D gene (5 bases). Trimming removed 5 bases at V and 4 bases at J, with 23 bases between. This CDR3 comprises 17 residues. CDR1 and CDR2 from the germline V gene are SGHTA and FQGNSA. The CDR3 DNA reads TGTGCCAGCAGCCAGGGCTTCTTGGGGGGTTCAAGCACTGAAGCTTTCTTT. Translating gives CASSQGFLGGSSTEAFF.

This clonotype was seen ten or more times. The CDR3 sequence is CASSPGTGGRVRAIQYF. CDR3 coding DNA: TGTGCCAGCAGTCCTGGGACAGGGGGCAGGGTCCGGGCCATTCAGTACTTC. J is TRBJ2-4 and V is TRBV7-2; 12 nucleotides agree with TRBD1. The CDR3 totals 17 residues. V dropped 6 bases and J dropped 9; count of bases not matched to a gene: 15. Germline CDR1 and CDR2: SGHTA and FQGNSA.

This clonotype was recorded at least ten times. The chain combines TRBV9 with TRBJ2-2; no clear D. Trimming took 3 bases from V and 6 from J, leaving 15 bases between them. The CDR3 sequence is 15 residues long. CDR1 SGDLS and CDR2 YYNGEE come from the germline V gene. CDR3 DNA sequence: TGTGCCAGCAGCGACCCGATAGACCAGTCCGGGGAGCTGTTTTTT. It is translated as CASSDPIDQSGELFF.